Shown below are 18 T cell receptor beta chains from a single sample sequenced in a study of blood T cell repertoires in COVID-19. TCRdb's copy holds only in-frame clones and misses some; the assay was immunoSEQ multiplex PCR. The table records some 400,000 clones, more than 75% of them present only once. Sequenced input: peripheral blood. All receptors come from a human donor in a cohort sampled during active COVID-19.

DNA of the CDR3: TGTGCCAGCAGCTTAGAGACAGGGGGCAATTCACCCCTCCACTTT. Translation: CASSLETGGNSPLHF. This chain uses TRBV7-2 with TRBJ1-6, with 10 bases that match TRBD1. V lost 1 base, J lost 7 bases, and 1 base stayed unmatched. This CDR3 comprises 15 residues. Germline assignment: CDR1 SGHTA and CDR2 FQGNSA.

The genes are TRBV7-2 and TRBJ1-4; D is perhaps TRBD1 (6 bases). CDR3 length equals 16 residues. Germline CDR1 and CDR2: SGHTA and FQGNSA. V gave up 5 bases and J gave up 5 bases, with 18 bases separating them. CDR3 coding DNA: TGTGCCAGCAGCCCTACCGGGGCAGGGGTAAATGAAAAACTGTTTTTT. Protein sequence: CASSPTGAGVNEKLFF.

This clone was observed a single time. The J gene is TRBJ2-3, the V gene TRBV21-1; whether TRBD1, the table's D call, matches the DNA was not checked. TRBV21-1 is a documented pseudogene. This CDR3 has 15 residues. CDR3 nucleotides: TGTGCCAGCAGCCAAACGGGACAGGGCACAGATACGCAGTATTTT. Translating it yields CASSQTGQGTDTQYF.

J is TRBJ2-7 and V is TRBV9, with TRBD2 identical over 8 bases. This CDR3 spans 15 amino acids. V lost 4 bases to trimming and J lost 2 bases; unmatched junction nucleotides: 8. Germline CDR1 SGDLS, CDR2 YYNGEE. CDR3 coding DNA: TGTGCCAGCAGCCCGTTAGCGGGGCACACCTACGAGCAGTACTTC. Translated: CASSPLAGHTYEQYF.

The chain has TRBV24-1 and TRBJ2-7, with 9 bases lining up with TRBD1. The CDR3 totals 15 residues. J was trimmed by 5 bases and V by 4 bases; bases with no gene match: 8. Germline V gives CDR1 KGHDR, CDR2 SFDVKD. The CDR3 DNA reads as TGTGCCACCAGTGACTCCGGGACAGGGTCAGACGAGCAGTACTTC. Amino acid sequence: CATSDSGTGSDEQYF.

The chain employs TRBV7-9 and TRBJ2-5; 8 bases align to TRBD1. Germline V gives CDR1 SEHNR, CDR2 FQNEAQ (reference sequence). The CDR3 sequence is 15 residues long. V lost 6 bases to trimming and J lost 0 bases; unmatched junction nucleotides: 6. In DNA form, the CDR3 reads TGTGCCAGCAGTCGGACAGGGTTGTACCAAGAGACCCAGTACTTC. Amino acids: CASSRTGLYQETQYF.

CDR3 nucleotide sequence: TGTGCCAGCAGCCCTCGAGGGGGGGGCATCGGGGAGCTGTTTTTT. Translation: CASSPRGGGIGELFF. The J gene is TRBJ2-2, the V gene TRBV9, with D possibly matching TRBD2 (7 bases). This CDR3 spans 15 amino acids. Germline V CDR1 and CDR2: SGDLS, YYNGEE. V was clipped by 4 bases and J by 7 bases, with 17 bases between them.

The V call is TRBV11-2, the J call TRBJ1-4; 8 nucleotides agree with TRBD1. CDR1 and CDR2 from the germline V gene are SGHAT and FQNNGV. With V trimmed by 3 bases and J by 3 bases, 3 bases remained unmatched. The CDR3 is 15 amino acids. This CDR3 reads CASSFRGRANEKLFF. In DNA form, the CDR3 reads TGTGCCAGCAGCTTCAGGGGGCGGGCTAATGAAAAACTGTTTTTT.

This chain joins TRBV19 and TRBJ2-1; the match to TRBD1 covers 7 bases. The junction had 8 bases not matched to a gene; V was cut back by 5 bases and J by 10 bases. Looked up from germline, CDR1 is LNHDA and CDR2 is SQIVND (reference sequence). The CDR3 sequence is 13 residues long. CDR3 DNA: TGTGCCAGTAGTCGGACAGGCCGAGGGGAGCAGTTCTTC. Translating it yields CASSRTGRGEQFF.

J is TRBJ2-3 and V is TRBV7-2; TRBD2 agrees at 8 bases. The CDR3 length is 15 residues. Trimming at V came to 2 bases and at J to 5 bases, leaving 6 bases not matched to a gene. Germline V gene lookup returns CDR1 SGHTA and CDR2 FQGNSA. The CDR3, as DNA: TGTGCCAGCAGCTTAACGGGGGGGTCCGGAGATACGCAGTATTTT. It translates to CASSLTGGSGDTQYF. Full variable domain (rest looked up from reference TRBV7-2 and TRBJ2-3): GAGVSQSPSNKVTEKGKDVELRCDPISGHTALYWYRQSLGQGLEFLIYFQGNSAPDKSGLPSDRFSAERTGGSVSTLTIQRTQQEDSAVYLCASSLTGGSGDTQYFGPGTRLTVL.

The chain recombines TRBV5-6 with TRBJ1-2, with D perhaps matching TRBD1 (5 bases). V was trimmed by 4 bases and J by 5 bases, leaving 18 bases between them. This CDR3 comprises 15 residues. CDR1 is SGHDT and CDR2 is YYEEEE in the germline V gene. This CDR3 is CASSLLDTLGYGYTF. CDR3 nucleotide sequence: TGTGCCAGCAGCCTTTTGGACACGTTAGGGTATGGCTACACCTTC.

The chain joins TRBV19 to TRBJ2-1; D may be TRBD2 (6 bases). The CDR3 contains 12 residues. Germline-derived CDR1 and CDR2 are LNHDA and SQIVND (reference sequence). V was trimmed by 4 bases and J by 8 bases, leaving 9 bases between them. The CDR3 region has the DNA TGTGCCAGTAGTAGGGGGGACTATGAGCAGTTCTTC. Its translation: CASSRGDYEQFF.

V usage is TRBV11-2 and J usage is TRBJ2-7, with TRBD1 matching 9 bases. The V segment lost 3 bases and the J segment 1 base; nucleotides outside the gene matches: 4. Looked up from germline, CDR1 is SGHAT and CDR2 is FQNNGV. This CDR3 has 15 residues. Here the CDR3 DNA reads TGTGCCAGCAGCTTGGACAGGGGAAGATCCTACGAGCAGTACTTC. Its translation is CASSLDRGRSYEQYF.

The rearrangement joins TRBV9 to TRBJ1-5; weak D call: TRBD1 (6 bases). Germline CDR1 and CDR2: SGDLS and YYNGEE. Trimming cost V 0 bases and J 5 bases, with 12 bases left between them. This CDR3 comprises 15 residues. CDR3 in amino acids: CASSVAGQPYQPQHF. As DNA, the CDR3 is TGTGCCAGCAGCGTAGCAGGACAGCCCTATCAGCCCCAGCATTTT.

The rearrangement links TRBV4-1 to TRBJ1-3, with a possible D match to TRBD1 (6 bases). The CDR3 extends over 15 amino acids. The germline V gene encodes CDR1 MGHRA and CDR2 YSYEKL. V was cut by 1 base and J by 6 bases, with 13 bases left in between. The CDR3 nucleotides read TGCGCCAGCAGCCAAGTACAGGGAGGGGAAAACACCATATATTTT. It is translated as CASSQVQGGENTIYF.

The V gene is TRBV29-1, the J gene TRBJ1-1; D is perhaps TRBD1 (5 bases). V lost 6 bases and J 1 base, leaving 9 bases between the germline ends. The CDR3 contains 12 residues. Germline lookup yields CDR1 SQVTM and CDR2 ANQGSEA. The CDR3 nucleotides read TGCAGCGTCGAAACAGGGAACACTGAAGCTTTCTTT. Its protein product is CSVETGNTEAFF.

The V call is TRBV28, the J call TRBJ1-2; D is possibly TRBD1 (5 bases). V was trimmed by 2 bases and J by 2 bases, leaving 12 bases between them. Germline V CDR1 and CDR2: MDHEN, SYDVKM. This CDR3 has 15 residues. The DNA for the CDR3 is TGTGCCAGCAGTTTAGGTCAGGGCGTGAACTATGGCTACACCTTC. This codes for CASSLGQGVNYGYTF.

V usage is TRBV28 and J usage is TRBJ2-1; TRBD1 matches 9 bases. The CDR3 spans 15 residues. Germline CDR1 reads MDHEN; CDR2 reads SYDVKM. V lost 6 bases and J lost 6; bases outside the gene matches: 9. This CDR3 is CASRPPTGGANEQFF. The CDR3, as DNA: TGTGCCAGCAGGCCTCCGACAGGGGGGGCCAATGAGCAGTTCTTC.